This T cell receptor (beta chain) was recovered during a study of cytomegalovirus exposure and HLA in healthy donors. Study-level points and caveats: A later analysis found TCR association rates differed by HLA locus, highest for DRB1 and lowest for HLA-C. Cytomegalovirus status was reportedly diagnosed by the classifier with high sensitivity and specificity.

This clone has only one observation. Its target is not known. Nominally healthy donors were sampled, though unrecorded immune exposures were likely. In the PCR, 60 Vbeta and 13 Jbeta primers were used. Assay: immunoSEQ multiplex PCR; the TCRdb copy retains only in-frame clones and omits some. The data hold about 88,000 clones, with about 87% observed a single time. This receptor was identified in a man younger than 35 in good health and CMV-seronegative. Material: PBMCs.

The CDR3 protein is CASSVGVALQETQYF. The CDR3 coding sequence is TGTGCCAGCAGCGTAGGGGTAGCTTTGCAAGAGACCCAGTACTTC. V and J are TRBV9 and TRBJ2-5; D gene unclear. The V gene lost 0 bases and the J gene lost 2 bases, with 11 bases spanning the gap. Per the germline V gene, CDR1 is SGDLS and CDR2 is YYNGEE. The CDR3 has 15 residues.